This TCR beta chain was recovered during a study of cytomegalovirus exposure and HLA in healthy donors. Study observations and caveats: It was approximately 160 TCR beta chains that were listed as cytomegalovirus-associated. Using the classifier, cytomegalovirus status was reportedly diagnosed with high specificity and sensitivity.

Primers for the PCR totalled 60 Vbeta and 13 Jbeta. In the original processing: Later, some 75 million unique TCR beta chains were counted in an analysis, and about 10 million of them were shared. The data were produced by immunoSEQ multiplex PCR, yet TCRdb's version contains in-frame clones alone and is incomplete. V, J and clone size reflect that table, while D and trimming were determined from the DNA. The data show around 140,000 clones, roughly 9.8% seen once. This clone was counted a few times. Its cognate antigen is unknown. The CDR3 has 12 residues. With 11 bases removed from V and 7 bases from J, the gap between germline ends came to 17 bases. In germline, CDR1 is KGHSH, CDR2 LQKENI.

The rearrangement joins TRBV18 to TRBJ1-2; D call uncertain. The sample comprised PBMCs. The source is a middle-aged man in good health and CMV-seronegative. The CDR3 coding sequence is TGTGCCTCGTCGGGCGGGTCGGGTGGCTACACCTTC. Translating it yields CASSGGSGGYTF.